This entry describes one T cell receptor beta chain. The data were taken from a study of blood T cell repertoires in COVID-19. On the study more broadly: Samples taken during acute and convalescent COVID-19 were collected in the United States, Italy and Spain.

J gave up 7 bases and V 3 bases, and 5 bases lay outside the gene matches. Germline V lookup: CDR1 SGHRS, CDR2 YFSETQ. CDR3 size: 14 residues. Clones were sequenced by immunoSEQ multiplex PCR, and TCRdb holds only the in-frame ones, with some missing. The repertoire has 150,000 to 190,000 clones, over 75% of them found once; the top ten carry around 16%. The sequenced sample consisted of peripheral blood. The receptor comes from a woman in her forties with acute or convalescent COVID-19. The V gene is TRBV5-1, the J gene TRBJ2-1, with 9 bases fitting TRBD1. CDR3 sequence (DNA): TGCGCCAGCAGCTGGGGACAGGGTGGGAATGAGCAGTTCTTC. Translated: CASSWGQGGNEQFF.